This entry features one T cell receptor beta chain sequence. It has no known antigen specificity. One base away there is no much larger clone; base qualities are not given. TCR beta repertoires were profiled from peripheral blood of roughly 13 young patients with multiple sclerosis to demonstrate the VDJtools post-analysis software. The multiple sclerosis patients were children and adolescents ranging in age from roughly 6 to 15 years. This record comes from a study of post-analysis software for immune sequencing data (dated by TCRdb to the mid-2010s). In terms of the full investigation: Recorded disease courses included relapsing-remitting, secondary progressive and progressive-relapsing multiple sclerosis, with some patients lacking subtype annotation. The multiple sclerosis patient repertoires were compared with approximately 11 previously published healthy control repertoires from donors aged roughly 6 to 27 years. A subset of samples was prepared in parallel using single-end sample barcoding, then pooled and co-amplified after Illumina adapter ligation.

The research as a whole found: Direct clustering with F measure revealed strong co-clustering of samples prepared in the same batch, which led to a batch-effect correction. The multiple sclerosis patient group was slightly younger than the control group. Significantly lower normalized Chao1 diversity was found in multiple sclerosis patients than in controls, suggesting substantial peripheral T-cell clonal expansion.

Libraries were built with PCR. The sequencer was an Illumina HiSeq 2500. To reduce PCR and sequencing biases, unique molecular identifiers were built into the TCR beta cDNA libraries. Some 500,000 cDNA molecules were obtained for every 1 to 10 million input T cells, so each molecule roughly corresponded to one T cell. The same protocol used for the earlier healthy control dataset was applied to prepare and sequence the patient libraries. Within a given batch, samples were prepared together, multiplexed and sequenced on the same HiSeq lane. The original pipeline was this. MIGEC handled the raw barcoded reads, throwing out single-read molecular identifier groups before consensus assembly and CDR3 extraction. Clonotype tables were post-analysed with VDJtools, normalizing diversity by down-sampling all datasets to the smallest sample size. Repertoire overlap clustering matched CDR3 amino acid but not nucleotide sequences to correct batch-related cross-sample contamination. TCRdb ran its own pipeline on the public reads, namely fastp trimming at Q25 and MiXCR clone calling, and kept in-frame beta chains. Records with the same CDR3 protein are collapsed into one entry carrying the most frequent genes and DNA. Here the V and J calls rest on TCRdb's processing, not on the authors' analysis. The sample profile shows 650,000 to 850,000 distinct CDR3 sequences; about 43% of them were found once. The ten biggest clones cover roughly 4.9% of the sample.

The TCR was taken from a girl between 5 and 17 years old with multiple sclerosis. The source material was blood.

The nucleotides read TGCAGCGTTGAAGGACTAGCGGGAGGGACATACTACGAGCAGTACTTC. It translates as CSVEGLAGGTYYEQYF. In this chain, TRBV29-1 is recombined with TRBJ2-7; 14 of the junction bases match TRBD2. Here V drops 1 base and J drops 3 bases, and the junction holds 5 bases not matched to any gene. Reading from cysteine to phenylalanine, the CDR3 counts 16 amino acids. Left in the record is the CDR3 DNA by itself, 48 bases read in frame from the first base. The germline V gene specifies SQVTM as CDR1 and ANQGSEA as CDR2.